This TCR beta chain was captured by sequencing in a study of blood T cell repertoires in COVID-19. Turning to the study itself: Samples came from the United States, Italy and Spain, spanning acute and convalescent COVID-19. From T cells, B-cell-depleted T cells, or PBMCs came the material, which was cDNA or gDNA.

Source study methods: For nucleated cells, counts were estimated from reference gene primer amplification. TCRdb's copy holds only in-frame clones and misses some; the assay was immunoSEQ multiplex PCR. V and J calls and clone size are as listed in that table; D and trimming were resolved from the DNA. The sample holds 120,000 to 150,000 clones; roughly 82% are singletons and the top ten take about an eighth. Trimming stripped 1 base from V and 8 bases from J, with 4 bases between. Germline assignment: CDR1 LGHNA and CDR2 YNFKEQ. The CDR3 loop spans 11 amino acids. This rearrangement joins TRBV4-2 to TRBJ2-3; D gene ambiguous. The specimen was peripheral blood. The origin of this receptor is a man older than 75 with acute or convalescent COVID-19. The DNA for the CDR3 is TGTGCCAGCAGCCAAGGCGGTACGCAGTATTTT. Translation gives CASSQGGTQYF.